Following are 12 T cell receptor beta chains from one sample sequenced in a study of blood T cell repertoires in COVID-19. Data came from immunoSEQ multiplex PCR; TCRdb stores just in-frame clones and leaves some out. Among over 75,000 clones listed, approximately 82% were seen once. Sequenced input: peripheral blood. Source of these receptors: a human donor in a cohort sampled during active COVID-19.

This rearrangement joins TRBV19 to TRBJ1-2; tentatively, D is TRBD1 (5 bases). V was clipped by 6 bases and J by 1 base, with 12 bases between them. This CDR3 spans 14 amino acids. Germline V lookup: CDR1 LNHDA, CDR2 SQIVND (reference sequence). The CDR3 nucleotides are TGTGCCAGTAGCCCCGACAGTCTTAACTATGGCTACACCTTC. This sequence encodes CASSPDSLNYGYTF.

The CDR3 coding sequence is TGTGCCATCAGAGACAGGGATCGGGAAGAGACCCAGTACTTC. Its translation: CAIRDRDREETQYF. This sequence joins TRBV10-3 and TRBJ2-5; 7 positions match TRBD1. Per germline, CDR1 ENHRY and CDR2 SYGVKD. V gave up 6 bases and J gave up 3 bases; unmatched junction bases: 7. This CDR3 spans 14 amino acids.

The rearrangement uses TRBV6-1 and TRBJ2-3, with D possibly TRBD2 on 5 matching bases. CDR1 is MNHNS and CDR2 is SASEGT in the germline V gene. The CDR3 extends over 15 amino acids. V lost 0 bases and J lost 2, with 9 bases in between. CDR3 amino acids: CASSEAGANTDTQYF. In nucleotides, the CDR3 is TGTGCCAGCAGTGAAGCGGGAGCAAACACAGATACGCAGTATTTT.

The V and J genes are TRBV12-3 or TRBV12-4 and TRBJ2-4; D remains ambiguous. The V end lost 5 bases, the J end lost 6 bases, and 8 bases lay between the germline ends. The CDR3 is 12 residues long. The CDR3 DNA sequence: TGTGCCAGCAGTGAGACTGTAAACATTCAGTACTTC. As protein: CASSETVNIQYF.

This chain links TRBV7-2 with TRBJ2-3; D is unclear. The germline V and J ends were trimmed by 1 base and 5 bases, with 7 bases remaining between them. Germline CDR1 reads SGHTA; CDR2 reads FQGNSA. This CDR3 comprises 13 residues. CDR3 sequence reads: CASSLESGDTQYF. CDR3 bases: TGTGCCAGCAGCTTAGAATCCGGAGATACGCAGTATTTT.

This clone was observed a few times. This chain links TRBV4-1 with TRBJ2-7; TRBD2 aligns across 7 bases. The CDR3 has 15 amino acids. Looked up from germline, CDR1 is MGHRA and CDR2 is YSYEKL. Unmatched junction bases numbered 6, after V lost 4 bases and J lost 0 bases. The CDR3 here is CASSPGRGSSYEQYF. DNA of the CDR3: TGCGCCAGCAGCCCCGGGCGGGGGAGCTCCTACGAGCAGTACTTC.

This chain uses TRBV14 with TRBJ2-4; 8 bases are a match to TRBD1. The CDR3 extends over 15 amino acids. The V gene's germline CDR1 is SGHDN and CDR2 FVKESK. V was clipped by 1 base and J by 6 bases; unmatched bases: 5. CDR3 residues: CASSQGRTGINIQYF. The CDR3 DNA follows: TGTGCCAGCAGCCAAGGAAGGACAGGGATAAACATTCAGTACTTC.

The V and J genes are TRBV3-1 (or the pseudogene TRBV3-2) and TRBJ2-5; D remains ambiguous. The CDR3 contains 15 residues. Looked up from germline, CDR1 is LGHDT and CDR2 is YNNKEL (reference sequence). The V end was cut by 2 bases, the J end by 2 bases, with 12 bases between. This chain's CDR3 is CASSQSPGSQETQYF. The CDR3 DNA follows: TGTGCCAGCAGCCAATCACCGGGTTCACAAGAGACCCAGTACTTC.

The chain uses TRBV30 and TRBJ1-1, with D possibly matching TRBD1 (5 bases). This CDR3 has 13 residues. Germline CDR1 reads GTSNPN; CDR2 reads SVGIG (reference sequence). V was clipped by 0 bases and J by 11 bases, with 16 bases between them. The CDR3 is CAWSVVTGASAFF. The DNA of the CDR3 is TGTGCCTGGAGTGTAGTTACTGGGGCATCGGCTTTCTTT.

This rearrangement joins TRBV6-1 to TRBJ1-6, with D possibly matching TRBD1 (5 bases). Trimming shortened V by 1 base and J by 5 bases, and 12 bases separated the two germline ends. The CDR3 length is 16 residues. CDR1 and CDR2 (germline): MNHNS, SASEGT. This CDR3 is CASSEDRLENNSPLHF. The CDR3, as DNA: TGTGCCAGCAGTGAAGACAGGCTCGAAAATAATTCACCCCTCCACTTT.

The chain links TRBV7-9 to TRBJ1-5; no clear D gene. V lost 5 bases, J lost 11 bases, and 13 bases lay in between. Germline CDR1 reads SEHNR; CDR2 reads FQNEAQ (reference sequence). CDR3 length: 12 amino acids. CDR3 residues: CASSAGITAQHF. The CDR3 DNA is TGTGCCAGCAGCGCCGGTATAACAGCCCAGCATTTT. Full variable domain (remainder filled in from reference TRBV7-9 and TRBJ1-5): DTGVSQNPRHKITKRGQNVTFRCDPISEHNRLYWYRQTLGQGPEFLTYFQNEAQLEKSRLLSDRFSAERPKGSFSTLEIQRTEQGDSAMYLCASSAGITAQHFGDGTRLSIL.

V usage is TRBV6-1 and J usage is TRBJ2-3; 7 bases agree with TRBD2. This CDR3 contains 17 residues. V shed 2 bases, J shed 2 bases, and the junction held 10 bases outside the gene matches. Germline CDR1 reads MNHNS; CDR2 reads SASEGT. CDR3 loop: CASSERTSTLSTDTQYF. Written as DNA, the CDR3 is TGTGCCAGCAGTGAACGGACTAGTACTCTTTCCACAGATACGCAGTATTTT.